Sequencing of this T cell receptor beta chain was carried out in a study of blood T cell repertoires in COVID-19. At the level of the study: T cells, B-cell-depleted T cells, or PBMCs supplied cDNA or gDNA.

Original handling: From reference gene primer amplification, estimates of nucleated cell counts were derived. The data were produced by immunoSEQ multiplex PCR, yet TCRdb's version contains in-frame clones alone and is incomplete. V, J and clone size are taken as reported in that table, and D and trimming were inferred from the DNA itself. The data contain over 45,000 clones, roughly 77% of them singletons. This clone has more than one count but fewer than ten. CDR3 length: 15 amino acids. V lost 11 bases, J lost 2 bases, and 10 bases stayed unmatched. Per germline, CDR1 SNHLY and CDR2 FYNNEI. The source of this sequence is a human donor with active or convalescent COVID-19. The donor label of this sample is uncertain. The chain has TRBV2 and TRBJ1-4; 8 positions match TRBD1. Material: peripheral blood. This CDR3 reads CAGLPQGATNEKLFF. The CDR3 DNA is TGTGCCGGCTTACCTCAGGGGGCGACTAATGAAAAACTGTTTTTT.